One and the same sample provided the 25 T cell receptor beta chains below, sequenced in a study of blood T cell repertoires in COVID-19. TCRdb's copy holds only in-frame clones and misses some; the assay was immunoSEQ multiplex PCR. The sample has 470,000 or so clones; around 89% are singletons. Sequenced input: peripheral blood. The receptors derive from a woman younger than 45 with acute or convalescent COVID-19.

The V gene is TRBV5-6, the J gene TRBJ2-1, with TRBD1 matching 12 bases. The CDR3 is made up of 14 amino acids. Germline trimming cut 5 bases from V and 9 bases from J; bases unmatched to any gene: 6. Germline loops: CDR1 SGHDT, CDR2 YYEEEE. CDR3 DNA: TGTGCCAGCAGAGGGACAGGGGGCTTCAGTGAGCAGTTCTTC. Translation: CASRGTGGFSEQFF.

This chain joins TRBV10-3 and TRBJ2-3, with 12 bases matching TRBD2. Germline lookup yields CDR1 ENHRY and CDR2 SYGVKD. The CDR3 is made up of 17 amino acids. V dropped 4 bases and J dropped 2; count of bases not matched to a gene: 7. For the CDR3, the DNA is TGTGCCATCAGTGGTCTAGCGGGGGGGCCCAACACAGATACGCAGTATTTT. Residues: CAISGLAGGPNTDTQYF.

This clone was seen once. The chain uses TRBV27 and TRBJ1-6; D is undetermined. CDR1 is MNHEY, CDR2 SMNVEV, per germline (reference sequence). The CDR3 contains 15 residues. The V end was cut by 2 bases, the J end by 5 bases, with 10 bases between. The CDR3 sequence is CASSLDSWDNSPLHF. The CDR3 DNA reads as TGTGCCAGCAGTTTAGACTCTTGGGATAATTCACCCCTCCACTTT.

Worth noting for this clone: The identical CDR3 is also encoded by other nucleotide sequences in the sample. The chain has TRBV10-3 and TRBJ1-6, with D maybe TRBD1 (5 bases). V lost 3 bases and J lost 4, with 7 bases in between. This CDR3 comprises 14 residues. CDR1 ENHRY and CDR2 SYGVKD come from the germline V gene. CDR3 DNA sequence: TGTGCCATCAGTGATTCAGGGTATAATTCACCCCTCCACTTT. Protein: CAISDSGYNSPLHF.

This clone was detected once. The chain has TRBV25-1 and TRBJ1-1, with D uncertain. This CDR3 contains 15 residues. Germline V gene lookup returns CDR1 MGHDK and CDR2 SYGVNS. V was clipped by 2 bases and J by 9 bases, with 19 bases between them. DNA for the CDR3: TGTGCCAGCAGTGAAACCGAATACAGTGTCCCCAAAGCTTTCTTT. As protein: CASSETEYSVPKAFF.

The J gene is TRBJ1-6, the V gene TRBV28; D not resolved. V shed 10 bases and J shed 10 bases, with 14 bases lying between them. Germline loops: CDR1 MDHEN, CDR2 SYDVKM. The CDR3 is 12 amino acids. The CDR3 DNA follows: TGTGCCACCGAGGCTGTACGCTCACCCCTCCACTTT. Translation gives CATEAVRSPLHF.

The V and J genes are TRBV9 and TRBJ2-5, with D tentatively TRBD1 (6 bases). Germline assignment: CDR1 SGDLS and CDR2 YYNGEE. The CDR3 runs 14 residues. V was shortened by 3 bases and J by 2 bases, with 11 bases between the two germline ends. CDR3 residues: CASSGGQIQETQYF. CDR3 DNA: TGTGCCAGCAGCGGTGGACAGATACAAGAGACCCAGTACTTC. Looking up the rest from reference TRBV9 and TRBJ2-5 gives the full variable domain: DSGVTQTPKHLITATGQRVTLRCSPRSGDLSVYWYQQSLDQGLQFLIQYYNGEERAKGNILERFSAQQFPDLHSELNLSSLELGDSALYFCASSGGQIQETQYFGPGTRLLVL.

This clone occurred once. The J gene is TRBJ2-3, the V gene TRBV2, with D possibly being TRBD2 (5 bases). Germline CDR1 reads SNHLY; CDR2 reads FYNNEI. The CDR3 totals 13 residues. V shed 6 bases and J shed 4 bases, with 11 bases lying between them. In DNA form, the CDR3 reads TGTGCCAGCAGGGTGGACTGGGCAGATACGCAGTATTTT. Residues: CASRVDWADTQYF.

V and J are TRBV28 and TRBJ2-7, with D perhaps matching TRBD2 (6 bases). CDR3 length: 15 amino acids. Germline CDR1 MDHEN, CDR2 SYDVKM. The V end was cut by 3 bases, the J end by 4 bases, with 16 bases between. CDR3 coding DNA: TGTGCCAGCAGTTTTGCGGGGAACCTTGGGTACGAGCAGTACTTC. Translation: CASSFAGNLGYEQYF.

The genes are TRBV9 and TRBJ1-3; D gene ambiguous. In germline, CDR1 is SGDLS, CDR2 YYNGEE. V was shortened by 0 bases and J by 1 base, with 11 bases between the two germline ends. The CDR3 length is 16 residues. CDR3 in amino acids: CASSVDPGRSGNTIYF. The CDR3 region has the DNA TGTGCCAGCAGCGTAGATCCTGGCAGGTCTGGAAACACCATATATTTT.

With respect to this clone: Other DNA variants within this sample encode the same CDR3. The V call is TRBV30, the J call TRBJ2-7; D not resolved. The CDR3 consists of 11 residues. Looked up from germline, CDR1 is GTSNPN and CDR2 is SVGIG (reference sequence). V lost 0 bases and J lost 4, with 4 bases in between. Here the CDR3 reads CAWSVLYEQYF. Written as DNA, the CDR3 is TGTGCCTGGAGTGTACTGTACGAGCAGTACTTC.

The rearrangement joins TRBV28 to TRBJ1-5; the D is unclear. Germline values: CDR1 MDHEN, CDR2 SYDVKM. The length of the CDR3 is 16 residues. The ends were cut back, 7 bases at V and 0 bases at J, with 16 bases in the middle. In nucleotides, the CDR3 is TGTGCCAGCAACCCCCGATCGGGTTATAGCAATCAGCCCCAGCATTTT. It is translated as CASNPRSGYSNQPQHF. Filled out from reference TRBV28 and TRBJ1-5, the complete variable domain reads DVKVTQSSRYLVKRTGEKVFLECVQDMDHENMFWYRQDPGLGLRLIYFSYDVKMKEKGDIPEGYSVSREKKERFSLILESASTNQTSMYLCASNPRSGYSNQPQHFGDGTRLSIL.

The V gene is TRBV12-5, the J gene TRBJ1-4; maybe TRBD1 (5 bases). The ends were cut back, 6 bases at V and 0 bases at J, with 14 bases in the middle. Germline CDR1 LGHNT, CDR2 FRNRAP. CDR3 length: 16 amino acids. CDR3: CASGTAGPATNEKLFF. For the CDR3, the DNA is TGTGCTAGTGGGACAGCCGGACCTGCAACTAATGAAAAACTGTTTTTT.

This chain uses TRBV7-9 with TRBJ2-6, with D perhaps TRBD1 (6 bases). The CDR3 sequence is 19 residues long. Between the trimmed V and J ends, which lost 1 base and 0 bases, there was a span of 16 bases. CDR1 and CDR2 (germline): SEHNR, FQNEAQ (reference sequence). Here the CDR3 DNA reads TGTGCCAGCAGCTTAGGCCAGGGGCTGGTTCACTCTGGGGCCAACGTCCTGACTTTC. The encoded protein is CASSLGQGLVHSGANVLTF.

The chain links TRBV6-6 to TRBJ2-7; 7 bases align to TRBD1. The CDR3 has 15 amino acids. Trimming at V came to 6 bases and at J to 3 bases, leaving 11 bases not matched to a gene. The germline gives CDR1 MNHNY, CDR2 SVGAGI (reference sequence). The DNA of the CDR3 is TGTGCCAGCAGGAAGGGGGCTCCCGATTTCTACGAGCAGTACTTC. Amino acids: CASRKGAPDFYEQYF.

The chain uses TRBV29-1 and TRBJ1-2, with D maybe TRBD1 (5 bases). V was cut by 1 base and J by 5 bases, with 8 bases left in between. Germline V gene sequence: CDR1 SQVTM, CDR2 ANQGSEA. There are 12 residues in the CDR3. The DNA of the CDR3 is TGCAGCGTTGAAGGGGGCATTTATGGCTACACCTTC. It is translated as CSVEGGIYGYTF.

The CDR3 sequence is CASSPQPPGQKYGYTF. In nucleotides, the CDR3 is TGTGCCAGCTCACCCCAACCACCGGGACAAAAGTATGGCTACACCTTC. This rearrangement joins TRBV18 to TRBJ1-2, with D maybe TRBD1 (6 bases). The CDR3 runs 16 residues. CDR1 and CDR2 (germline): KGHSH, LQKENI. Trimming left V 3 bases short and J 5 bases short, with 19 bases between.

V gene TRBV19 combines with J gene TRBJ1-1, with unresolved D. V was cut by 5 bases and J by 0 bases, with 10 bases left in between. CDR1 and CDR2 from the germline V gene are LNHDA and SQIVND (reference sequence). The CDR3 has 14 residues. The CDR3: CASSGLNMNTEAFF. DNA of the CDR3: TGTGCCAGTAGTGGCCTGAATATGAACACTGAAGCTTTCTTT.

The V and J genes are TRBV6-5 and TRBJ1-5; a weak D match, TRBD1 (5 bases). Trimming cost V 3 bases and J 5 bases, with 8 bases left between them. Germline-derived CDR1 and CDR2 are MNHEY and SVGAGI. CDR3 length: 13 amino acids. The CDR3 sequence: CASSYDSYQPQHF. As DNA, the CDR3 is TGTGCCAGCAGTTATGACAGCTATCAGCCCCAGCATTTT.

V is TRBV6-1 and J is TRBJ2-7; weak D call: TRBD1 (5 bases). The CDR3 totals 13 residues. Trimming stripped 3 bases from V and 1 base from J, with 7 bases between. Germline loops: CDR1 MNHNS, CDR2 SASEGT. The CDR3 loop is CASSEQGSYEQYF. CDR3 in DNA: TGTGCCAGCAGTGAGCAGGGTTCCTACGAGCAGTACTTC.

The chain combines TRBV28 with TRBJ1-4; D is ambiguous. CDR1 is MDHEN, CDR2 SYDVKM, per germline. V lost 3 bases and J lost 11, with 13 bases in between. The CDR3 has 13 residues. This CDR3 is CASSFALGGKLFF. In nucleotides, the CDR3 is TGTGCCAGCAGTTTTGCCCTGGGAGGGAAACTGTTTTTT.

The rearrangement joins TRBV5-4 to TRBJ2-3; 7 bases are a match to TRBD2. V gave up 4 bases and J gave up 4 bases; unmatched junction bases: 6. Germline-derived CDR1 and CDR2 are SGHNT and YYREEE (reference sequence). CDR3 size: 14 residues. The CDR3 bases are TGTGCCAGCAGCAGATCGGGGGGACCAGATACGCAGTATTTT. Protein: CASSRSGGPDTQYF.

V and J are TRBV27 and TRBJ1-2, with D possibly matching TRBD1 (6 bases). Trimming pared 4 bases from V and 6 bases from J, leaving 18 bases between. Germline CDR1 reads MNHEY; CDR2 reads SMNVEV (reference sequence). This CDR3 is built from 15 residues. The CDR3 here is CASSWGRGGEDGYTF. DNA of the CDR3: TGTGCCAGCAGTTGGGGGCGGGGGGGGGAAGATGGCTACACCTTC.

The rearrangement uses TRBV19 and TRBJ2-1; tentatively, D is TRBD2 (6 bases). The CDR3 contains 15 residues. The germline V gene has CDR1 LNHDA and CDR2 SQIVND (reference sequence). The V gene lost 5 bases and the J gene lost 3 bases, with 14 bases spanning the gap. CDR3 sequence: CASSSRDGGYNEQFF. DNA of the CDR3: TGTGCCAGTAGTTCCCGGGACGGGGGCTACAATGAGCAGTTCTTC. Using reference TRBV19 and TRBJ2-1 for the parts outside the CDR3, the full variable domain is DGGITQSPKYLFRKEGQNVTLSCEQNLNHDAMYWYRQDPGQGLRLIYYSQIVNDFQKGDIAEGYSVSREKKESFPLTVTSAQKNPTAFYLCASSSRDGGYNEQFFGPGTRLTVL.

The chain joins TRBV30 to TRBJ1-1; 8 bases are a match to TRBD1. This CDR3 comprises 11 residues. Germline CDR1 and CDR2: GTSNPN and SVGIG (reference sequence). V lost 7 bases, J lost 4 bases, and 2 bases stayed unmatched. Written as DNA, the CDR3 is TGTGCCTCCGACAGGGGCACTGAAGCTTTCTTT. It encodes CASDRGTEAFF.